The rows below give T cell receptor beta chains drawn from one sample of a study of blood T cell repertoires in COVID-19. Profiled with immunoSEQ multiplex PCR; TCRdb holds only in-frame clones, not every one. The repertoire has 150,000 to 200,000 clones, roughly nine tenths of them found once; the top ten carry around 2%. Sequencing was performed on PBMCs or T cells enriched from blood (not recorded which). These receptors came from a woman between 40 and 55 years old with acute COVID-19. Each CDR3 is given with its conserved first and last residue. Fields, in order: clone size, V gene, D gene, J gene, CDR3 DNA, CDR3 protein. A D gene is named only where the DNA matches it firmly. Clone size is shown for a subset of rows, as once, few, many or a class of expanded clone.

size: -
V: TRBV5-5
D: TRBD1
J: TRBJ1-3
DNA: TGTGCCAGCAGCTATCGGGACAGATTGGACACCATATATTTT
CDR3: CASSYRDRLDTIYF

size: -
V: TRBV2
D: TRBD2
J: TRBJ2-7
DNA: TGTGCCAGCATGCGAGCGGGGGGCCTCAGCTCCTACGAGCAGTACTTC
CDR3: CASMRAGGLSSYEQYF

size: -
V: TRBV3-1/TRBV3-2
D: -
J: TRBJ2-7
DNA: TGTGCCAGCAGCCAGGGCTGGGAGCAGTACTTC
CDR3: CASSQGWEQYF

size: -
V: TRBV7-8
D: TRBD1
J: TRBJ1-4
DNA: TGTGCCAGCAGCTCCGGGACAGGGGTCGAAAAACTGTTTTTT
CDR3: CASSSGTGVEKLFF

size: -
V: TRBV5-4
D: -
J: TRBJ2-1
DNA: TGTGCCAGCAGCTTGGGGAGCGGAGTCTACAATGAGCAGTTCTTC
CDR3: CASSLGSGVYNEQFF

size: -
V: TRBV30
D: -
J: TRBJ2-7
DNA: TGTGCCTGGAGTGTTTATTCCCTAGACTACGAGCAGTACTTC
CDR3: CAWSVYSLDYEQYF

size: -
V: TRBV11-2
D: TRBD2
J: TRBJ2-5
DNA: TGTGCAAGTCGGGGGGAAGGACTAGCGGGGTATGAGACCCAGTACTTC
CDR3: CASRGEGLAGYETQYF

size: few
V: TRBV20-1
D: TRBD2
J: TRBJ2-5
DNA: TGCAGTGCTAGTCCCACTAGCGGGGAAAAGACCCAGTACTTC
CDR3: CSASPTSGEKTQYF

size: -
V: TRBV5-6
D: -
J: TRBJ2-7
DNA: TGTGCCAGCAGCCTCGGGACTGGCCCTTACGAGCAGTACTTC
CDR3: CASSLGTGPYEQYF

size: -
V: TRBV14
D: TRBD1
J: TRBJ1-2
DNA: TGTGCCAGCAGCCAAGATTGGGTAGGGGGCGCAGAGGGCTACACCTTC
CDR3: CASSQDWVGGAEGYTF